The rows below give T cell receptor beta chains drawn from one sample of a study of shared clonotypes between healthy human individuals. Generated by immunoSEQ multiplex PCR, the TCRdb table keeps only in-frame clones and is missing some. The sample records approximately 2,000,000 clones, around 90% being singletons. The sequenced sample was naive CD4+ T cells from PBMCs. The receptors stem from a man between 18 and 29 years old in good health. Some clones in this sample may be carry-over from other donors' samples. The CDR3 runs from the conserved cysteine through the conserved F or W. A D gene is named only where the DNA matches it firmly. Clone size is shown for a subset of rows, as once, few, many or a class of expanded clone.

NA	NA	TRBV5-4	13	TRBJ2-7	CASSLGQFYEQYF	TGTGCCAGCAGCTTGGGACAGTTCTACGAGCAGTACTTC
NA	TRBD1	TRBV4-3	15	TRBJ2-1	CASSLWTGEYNEQFF	TGCGCCAGCAGCCTCTGGACAGGAGAATACAATGAGCAGTTCTTC
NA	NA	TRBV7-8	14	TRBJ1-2	CASSLDGVGYGYTF	TGTGCCAGCAGCCTAGACGGGGTAGGATATGGCTACACCTTC
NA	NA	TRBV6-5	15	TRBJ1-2	CASSYGGPKPYGYTF	TGTGCCAGCAGTTACGGGGGGCCCAAGCCTTATGGCTACACCTTC
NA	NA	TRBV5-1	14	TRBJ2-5	CASSLVAQGETQYF	TGCGCCAGCAGCTTGGTAGCGCAGGGGGAGACCCAGTACTTC
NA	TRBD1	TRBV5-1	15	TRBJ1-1	CASSLYRGQNTEAFF	TGCGCCAGCAGCTTGTACAGGGGGCAGAACACTGAAGCTTTCTTT
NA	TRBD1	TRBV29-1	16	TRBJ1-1	CSVEGPPGTVNTEAFF	TGCAGCGTTGAAGGACCCCCAGGGACAGTGAACACTGAAGCTTTCTTT
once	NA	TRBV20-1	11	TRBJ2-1	CSARAEAEEFF	TGCAGTGCTAGGGCGGAGGCCGAGGAGTTCTTC
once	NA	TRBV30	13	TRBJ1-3	CAWLIGSGNTIYF	TGTGCCTGGTTGATCGGCTCTGGAAACACCATATATTTT
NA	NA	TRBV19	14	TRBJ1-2	CASTPRWKSYGYTF	TGTGCCAGTACCCCTCGGTGGAAGTCCTATGGCTACACCTTC
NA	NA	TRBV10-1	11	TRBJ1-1	CASSKGGEAFF	TGCGCCAGCAGTAAGGGAGGTGAAGCTTTCTTT
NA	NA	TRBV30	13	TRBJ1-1	CAWREGGFTEAFF	TGTGCCTGGAGGGAGGGGGGTTTCACTGAAGCTTTCTTT
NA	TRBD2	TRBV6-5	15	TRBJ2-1	CASSYDSGRAQFKFF	TGTGCCAGCAGTTACGATAGCGGGAGGGCCCAATTTAAGTTCTTC
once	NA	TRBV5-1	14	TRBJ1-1	CASSLLSQNTEAFF	TGCGCCAGCAGCTTGTTAAGCCAGAACACTGAAGCTTTCTTT
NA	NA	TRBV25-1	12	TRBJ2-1	CASSEKGNEQFF	TGTGCCAGCAGTGAAAAGGGAAATGAGCAGTTCTTC
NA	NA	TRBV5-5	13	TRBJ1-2	CASSFGTNYGYTF	TGTGCCAGCAGCTTTGGGACCAACTATGGCTACACCTTC
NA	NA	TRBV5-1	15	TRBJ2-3	CASSFTGMRTDTQYF	TGCGCCAGCAGCTTTACAGGGATGAGAACAGATACGCAGTATTTT
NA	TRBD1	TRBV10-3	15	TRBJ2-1	CAINRGGQGSDEQFF	TGTGCCATCAATCGAGGGGGACAGGGGTCCGATGAGCAGTTCTTC
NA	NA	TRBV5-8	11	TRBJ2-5	CASSYDSTQYF	TGTGCCAGCAGCTACGACAGTACCCAGTACTTC
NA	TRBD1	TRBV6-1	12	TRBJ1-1	CASRSSGGEAFF	TGTGCCAGCAGGAGCTCAGGGGGTGAAGCTTTCTTT
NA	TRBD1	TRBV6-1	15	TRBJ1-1	CASSAPGQVYTEAFF	TGTGCCAGCAGTGCCCCGGGACAGGTTTACACTGAAGCTTTCTTT
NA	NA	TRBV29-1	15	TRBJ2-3	CSVDGPKRATDTQYF	TGCAGCGTTGATGGCCCTAAAAGGGCCACAGATACGCAGTATTTT
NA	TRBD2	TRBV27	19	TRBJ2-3	CASSPRTSGFPTGTDTQYF	TGTGCCAGCAGTCCCCGGACTAGCGGGTTTCCCACTGGGACAGATACGCAGTATTTT
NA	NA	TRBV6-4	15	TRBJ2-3	CASSAGGSSTDTQYF	TGTGCCAGCAGTGCCGGCGGGTCTAGCACAGATACGCAGTATTTT
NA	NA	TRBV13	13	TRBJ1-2	CASSLEGYYGYTF	TGTGCCAGCAGCTTGGAGGGATACTATGGCTACACCTTC
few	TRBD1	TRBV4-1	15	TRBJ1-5	CASSIDETGHQPQHF	TGCGCCAGCAGCATCGACGAGACAGGGCACCAGCCCCAGCATTTT
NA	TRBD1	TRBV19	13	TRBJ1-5	CASSLQGDQPQHF	TGTGCCAGTAGCCTACAGGGGGATCAGCCCCAGCATTTT
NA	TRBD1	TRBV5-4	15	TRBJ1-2	CASSINRGRIYGYTF	TGTGCCAGCAGCATAAACAGGGGGCGAATCTATGGCTACACCTTC
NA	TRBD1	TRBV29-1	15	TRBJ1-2	CSVGRGQGNVGGYTF	TGCAGCGTTGGAAGGGGACAGGGAAATGTAGGTGGCTACACCTTC
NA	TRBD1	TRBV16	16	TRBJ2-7	CASSPTRTGGTYEQYF	TGTGCCAGCAGCCCCACACGGACAGGGGGTACCTACGAGCAGTACTTC
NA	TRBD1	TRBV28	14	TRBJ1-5	CASSLGQGDQPQHF	TGTGCCAGCAGTTTGGGACAGGGGGATCAGCCCCAGCATTTT
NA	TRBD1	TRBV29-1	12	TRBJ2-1	CSVNRGPAEQFF	TGCAGCGTAAACAGGGGGCCTGCTGAGCAGTTCTTC
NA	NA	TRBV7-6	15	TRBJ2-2	CASSLARSGTGELFF	TGTGCCAGCAGCTTAGCGCGGTCAGGGACCGGGGAGCTGTTTTTT
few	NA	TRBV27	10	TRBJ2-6	CASSSNVLTF	TGTGCCAGCAGTTCCAACGTCCTGACTTTC
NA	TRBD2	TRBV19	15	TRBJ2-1	CASSERTSRNNEQFF	TGTGCCAGTAGTGAGAGGACTAGCAGGAACAATGAGCAGTTCTTC
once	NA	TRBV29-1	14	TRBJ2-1	CSVEDLSGRNEQFF	TGCAGCGTTGAAGATCTTTCAGGGCGGAATGAGCAGTTCTTC
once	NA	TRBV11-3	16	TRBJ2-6	CASSHRTGAGANVLTF	TGTGCCAGCAGCCACAGGACTGGGGCTGGGGCCAACGTCCTGACTTTC
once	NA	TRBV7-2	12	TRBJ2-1	CASSLWSNEQFF	TGTGCCAGCAGCTTATGGTCCAATGAGCAGTTCTTC
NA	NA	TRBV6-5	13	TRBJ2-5	CATQQGGGETQYF	TGTGCCACCCAACAGGGCGGGGGAGAGACCCAGTACTTC
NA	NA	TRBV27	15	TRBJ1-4	CASSGASATNEKLFF	TGTGCCAGCAGTGGGGCTTCAGCAACTAATGAAAAACTGTTTTTT
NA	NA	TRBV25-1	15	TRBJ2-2	CASRPGLKNTGELFF	TGTGCCAGCAGGCCGGGACTGAAGAACACCGGGGAGCTGTTTTTT
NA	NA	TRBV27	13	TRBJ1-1	CASSYGLNTEAFF	TGTGCCAGCAGTTACGGACTTAACACTGAAGCTTTCTTT
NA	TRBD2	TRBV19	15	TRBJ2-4	CASSMIAGYRNIQYF	TGTGCCAGTAGTATGATAGCGGGATACAGAAACATTCAGTACTTC
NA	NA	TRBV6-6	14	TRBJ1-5	CASKGRASNQPQHF	TGTGCCAGCAAAGGGAGAGCTAGCAATCAGCCCCAGCATTTT
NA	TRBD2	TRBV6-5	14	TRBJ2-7	CASGPGGRTYEQYF	TGTGCCAGCGGCCCGGGGGGAAGGACCTACGAGCAGTACTTC
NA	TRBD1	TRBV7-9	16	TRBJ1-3	CASSFGQGLAGNTIYF	TGTGCCAGCAGCTTCGGACAGGGTTTGGCTGGAAACACCATATATTTT
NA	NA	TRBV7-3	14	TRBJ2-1	CASSFRGSYNEQFF	TGTGCCAGCAGCTTTCGAGGCTCCTACAATGAGCAGTTCTTC